This is a list of T cell receptor beta chains from one sample in a study of shared clonotypes between healthy human individuals. Clones were read by immunoSEQ multiplex PCR, and TCRdb kept only the in-frame ones, dropping some. The sample lists about 2.1 million clones; around 95% were seen once. The sequenced sample consisted of naive CD8+ T cells from PBMCs. Receptors were obtained from a man aged 18-30 years in good health. Some clones in this sample may be carry-over from other donors' samples. Each CDR3 is given with its conserved first and last residue. The D gene is left open where the match is weak. Clone size, where shown, is once, few, many, or a class for clones that have expanded.

d_gene	abundance	v_gene	j_gene	CDR3nt	CDR3aa
NA	NA	TRBV4-3	TRBJ2-1	TGCGCCAGCAGCCAAGATCCAGGGGTTACCTACAATGAGCAGTTCTTC	CASSQDPGVTYNEQFF
NA	NA	TRBV28	TRBJ1-4	TGTGCCAGCAGTTTAAGGCCAGATAATGAAAAACTGTTTTTT	CASSLRPDNEKLFF
NA	NA	TRBV10-3	TRBJ2-7	TGTGCCAGCTCGGACGGATACGAGCAGTACTTC	CASSDGYEQYF
NA	NA	TRBV5-4	TRBJ2-7	TGTGCCAGCAGCTTGGAGACGGGATTAAACTACGAGCAGTACTTC	CASSLETGLNYEQYF
NA	once	TRBV19	TRBJ2-7	TGTGCCAGTAGTATGGTCCTTCGTCCCTACGAGCAGTACTTC	CASSMVLRPYEQYF
NA	NA	TRBV15	TRBJ1-1	TGTGCCACCAGCCGTGGACGGGAGGCATTGAACACTGAAGCTTTCTTT	CATSRGREALNTEAFF
NA	NA	TRBV1	TRBJ2-1	TGCACCAGCAGCCAAGCGTCTTGGGCAGGGGTCTACAATGAGCAGTTCTTC	CTSSQASWAGVYNEQFF
NA	NA	TRBV27	TRBJ2-6	TGTGCCAGCAGTTCTGGAGTTGGGGCCAACGTCCTGACTTTC	CASSSGVGANVLTF
TRBD2	NA	TRBV7-8	TRBJ2-7	TGTGCCAGCAGCTTAATTGCTCATAGGACTAGCGGGGAATACGAGCAGTACTTC	CASSLIAHRTSGEYEQYF
NA	NA	TRBV27	TRBJ2-7	TGTGCCAGCAGTTTTACAAGGGGCCAACAGTACTTC	CASSFTRGQQYF
TRBD1	once	TRBV29-1	TRBJ2-7	TGCAGCGTTCCAGGACAGGGGGTGGGCTCCTACGAGCAGTACTTC	CSVPGQGVGSYEQYF
TRBD2	NA	TRBV29-1	TRBJ2-3	TGCAGCGTCGTCGGACTAGCGGGATCCGATACGCAGTATTTT	CSVVGLAGSDTQYF
NA	NA	TRBV7-9	TRBJ2-7	TGTGCCAGCAGCTTAGACTGGAGGACCTACGAGCAGTACTTC	CASSLDWRTYEQYF
NA	NA	TRBV7-9	TRBJ2-7	TGTGCCAGCAGCCCCGGACTTTCCTACGAGCAGTACTTC	CASSPGLSYEQYF
NA	NA	TRBV2	TRBJ1-2	TGTGCCAGCAGTGAGTTAACAGGTTTCCGCTATGGCTACACCTTC	CASSELTGFRYGYTF
NA	NA	TRBV4-3	TRBJ1-1	TGCGCCAGCAGCCAAGAGGCGGGATCCTATGAAGCTTTCTTT	CASSQEAGSYEAFF
NA	NA	TRBV27	TRBJ1-6	TGTGCCAGCAGTTTAAGAGGGATTAATTCACCCCTCCACTTT	CASSLRGINSPLHF
NA	NA	TRBV28	TRBJ1-2	TGTGCCAGCAGTTCCCTTTGGGACTATGGCTACACCTTC	CASSSLWDYGYTF
TRBD1	NA	TRBV10-3	TRBJ2-7	TGTGCCATCAGGGACAGGGGATACGAGCAGTACTTC	CAIRDRGYEQYF
TRBD2	NA	TRBV11-2	TRBJ2-2	TGTGCCAGCAGCTCACGGACTAGCGGGGAGAACACCGGGGAGCTGTTTTTT	CASSSRTSGENTGELFF
TRBD2	NA	TRBV4-1	TRBJ2-7	TGCGCCAGCAGCCAAGATCGGGGGGGGCCAGACGAGCAGTACTTC	CASSQDRGGPDEQYF
NA	NA	TRBV5-1	TRBJ1-3	TGCGCCAGCAGCTTGGGGAAACTCTCTGGAAACACCATATATTTT	CASSLGKLSGNTIYF
NA	NA	TRBV10-2	TRBJ2-1	TGCGCCAGCAGTGAGCCCCCGACTAAATACAATGAGCAGTTCTTC	CASSEPPTKYNEQFF
NA	NA	TRBV27	TRBJ2-1	TGTGCCAGCAGTTTTCCCGGGGCAACAAATGAGCAGTTCTTC	CASSFPGATNEQFF
TRBD2	NA	TRBV27	TRBJ2-1	TGTGCCAGCAGCCCAAGCGGGAGTGGGTACAATGAGCAGTTCTTC	CASSPSGSGYNEQFF
NA	NA	TRBV23-1	TRBJ1-5	TGCGCCAGCAGTCAATCAGGACATATTACGACCCAGCCCCAGCATTTT	CASSQSGHITTQPQHF
NA	few	TRBV5-6	TRBJ1-1	TGTGCCAGCAGCTGGGGCAAGACTGAAGCTTTCTTT	CASSWGKTEAFF
NA	NA	TRBV6-6	TRBJ1-1	TGTGCCAGCAGTTACTCGTGGGTGAACACTGAAGCTTTCTTT	CASSYSWVNTEAFF
NA	NA	TRBV25-1	TRBJ2-1	TGTGCCATCGCACAGGGCCGCGGTGAGCAGTTCTTC	CAIAQGRGEQFF